This TCR beta chain was sequenced in a study (dated by TCRdb to about 2015). For the wider study: The study tested whether tumor-infiltrating Tregs in breast cancer are recruited from blood Tregs or converted in situ from other CD4+ T cell subsets.

The investigation overall reported the following: Tumor memory CD4+ T cell TCR gene usage clustered with blood and lymph node memory CD4+ cells and lymph node naive CD4+ cells. Rather than covering whole repertoires, validation in the larger cohort was restricted to a single TCR beta V-J rearrangement. Tumor-infiltrating Treg TCR alpha and beta sequences overlapped most with tumor naive CD4+ T cells, then with blood naive CD4+ T cells.

The memory CD4+ T cell population was isolated based on a CD4+CD45RO+CD25- phenotype. Tregs, naive and memory CD4+ T cells from tumor, blood and ipsilateral draining lymph nodes of five or six breast cancer patients underwent full-length TCR alpha and beta sequencing. Tumor tissue, along with lymph nodes from ipsilateral axillary dissection, was perfused with PBS, minced, and then digested using collagenase I and hyaluronidase. Sorted cell populations were confirmed by FACS to exceed 90% purity. As concerns this clonotype: The clone's antigen remains unknown. No much larger clone is present one base from it, and per-base qualities are unavailable.

Full-length TCR variable regions were amplified by 5' RACE PCR using constant-region reverse primers, and then by semi-nested PCR using Nested Universal Primer A. Using the ReliaPrep RNA Cell Miniprep System, total RNA was extracted, and the SMARTer RACE 5'/3' Kit was then used to reverse transcribe the RNA into 5'RACE-ready cDNA. Multiplex adaptors were used to barcode the full-length TCR alpha and beta libraries, which were then sequenced on an Illumina MiSeq. As for the original processing: For each of nine subset-tissue groups, sequencing data from the five patients were combined, and the groups were compared by unsupervised clustering of TCR gene usage. The Morisita-Horn index was used to calculate repertoire similarity, with shared sequences weighted by how much each contributed to each repertoire. TCRdb reworked the public reads: Q25 trimming with fastp, MiXCR clone assembly, productive beta chains retained. Merged by CDR3 protein, the rows form single entries marked with the most common genes and DNA. It is TCRdb's table, rather than the study itself, that gives the V and J calls and clone size. A total of around 9,100 distinct CDR3 sequences appear in this sample, less than 65% of them only once. Together, the top ten hold roughly 6.2% of the sample.

Material: tumor-infiltrating memory CD4+ T cells sorted from the breast tumor. Reading the label with the study, this specimen's cell subset or site is: memory CD4+ T cells, CD4+CD45RO+CD25-. This clonotype was sampled from a female donor with breast cancer.

The bases read TGTGCCAGCTCAGGTATGGCGAACACTGAAGCTTTCTTT. It is translated as CASSGMANTEAFF. The sequence is built from TRBV18 and TRBJ1-1; a confident D gene designation cannot be given. From the germline V gene, CDR1 is KGHSH and CDR2 is LQKENI. Trimming costs V 5 bases and J 1 base, and their ends lie 8 bases apart. From its cysteine to its phenylalanine, the CDR3 spans 13 amino acids. Only the CDR3 portion is preserved as DNA: 39 bases, with reading frame beginning at the first base.